This is a list of T cell receptor beta chains from one sample in a study of T cell responses to AZD1222 COVID-19 vaccine. TCRdb's copy holds only in-frame clones and misses some; the assay was immunoSEQ multiplex PCR. The sample records some 130,000 clones, about 87% being singletons. This sample comprised peripheral blood, obtained on day 0 of AZD1222 vaccination. The receptors come from an adult in good health. Each CDR3 is given with its conserved first and last residue. D genes are given only for firm matches. The size of a clone is reported for some rows only, either as once, few or many, or as a class for expanded clones.

cdr3_aa cdr3_nt v_call d_call clone_size j_call
CASSQPGRYSGNTIYF TGTGCCAGCAGCCAACCAGGGCGCTACTCTGGAAACACCATATATTTT TRBV3-1/TRBV3-2 . . TRBJ1-3
CASSSPPPGGKLFF TGTGCCAGCAGTTCCCCACCCCCCGGGGGAAAACTGTTTTTT TRBV28 . . TRBJ1-4
CASSYSGTQNKAFF TGTGCCAGCAGTTATTCCGGGACCCAAAACAAAGCTTTCTTT TRBV6-2/TRBV6-3 . . TRBJ1-1
CASSQVWGTPNTEAFF TGCGCCAGCAGCCAAGTTTGGGGGACTCCTAACACTGAAGCTTTCTTT TRBV4-1 . . TRBJ1-1
CASSPRDRVPDTQYF TGTGCCAGCAGCCCCCGGGACAGGGTGCCAGATACGCAGTATTTT TRBV5-4 TRBD1 . TRBJ2-3
CASGGDRTMNTEAFF TGTGCTAGTGGGGGGGACAGGACGATGAACACTGAAGCTTTCTTT TRBV12-5 TRBD1 . TRBJ1-1
CASSESWGRKGFDNEQFF TGCGCCAGCAGTGAGTCTTGGGGGAGGAAGGGTTTCGACAATGAGCAGTTCTTC TRBV10-2 . . TRBJ2-1
CASSQDSQLNYGYTF TGCGCCAGCAGCCAAGACAGCCAGTTAAACTATGGCTACACCTTC TRBV4-3 . . TRBJ1-2
CASSYGRGYPYEQYF TGTGCCAGCAGTTACGGGCGGGGGTACCCCTACGAGCAGTACTTC TRBV6-2/TRBV6-3 TRBD2 . TRBJ2-7
CAISGEGFTGNEQFF TGTGCCATCAGTGGTGAGGGTTTTACGGGCAATGAGCAGTTCTTC TRBV10-3 . once TRBJ2-1
CASSDRLAGGPLSETQYF TGTGCCAGCAGCGACCGACTAGCGGGGGGGCCTCTCTCGGAGACCCAGTACTTC TRBV7-2 TRBD2 . TRBJ2-5
CSVEGLFGEKKLFF TGCAGCGTTGAGGGACTTTTCGGAGAAAAAAAACTGTTTTTT TRBV29-1 . . TRBJ1-4
CASSLGISGNTIYF TGTGCCAGCAGCTTAGGAATCTCTGGAAACACCATATATTTT TRBV11-2 . once TRBJ1-3
CASSFGQTYTEAFF TGTGCCAGTAGTTTTGGACAGACTTACACTGAAGCTTTCTTT TRBV19 . . TRBJ1-1
CSVAHRGSDYEQYF TGCAGCGTTGCCCACAGGGGATCGGACTACGAGCAGTACTTC TRBV29-1 TRBD1 . TRBJ2-7
CASSDLGQRNTIYF TGTGCCAGCAGTGACCTAGGACAGCGAAACACCATATATTTT TRBV28 . . TRBJ1-3
CASSIGQASNQPQHF TGTGCCAGTAGTATAGGACAGGCCAGTAATCAGCCCCAGCATTTT TRBV19 . . TRBJ1-5
CASSESGNQPQHF TGTGCCAGCAGTGAATCGGGCAATCAGCCCCAGCATTTT TRBV6-1 . . TRBJ1-5
CASSVLAFAGELFF TGTGCCAGCAGCGTACTAGCGTTCGCCGGGGAGCTGTTTTTT TRBV7-6 TRBD2 . TRBJ2-2
CASSPQSTYGYTF TGTGCCAGCAGCCCCCAGAGCACCTATGGCTACACCTTC TRBV12-3/TRBV12-4 . . TRBJ1-2
CASSNTYEQYF TGTGCCAGTAGTAACACCTACGAGCAGTACTTC TRBV19 . few TRBJ2-7